Listed here are 10 T cell receptor beta chains from one sample, sequenced in a study of blood T cells in healthy people across ages. A sample-barcoded 5' primer and a J-beta primer mix were used in a second PCR of roughly 7 to 11 cycles. TCRdb re-analysed the 5' RACE reads in MiXCR, keeping a single row per CDR3 protein. Altogether 1.5 million to 2 million distinct CDR3 sequences are present, around 35% being singletons, with the ten largest covering 10% to 12%. Source material: blood. These receptors were taken from a woman in her twenties or thirties in good health.

The genes are TRBV20-1 and TRBJ1-1; D gene ambiguous. Germline V lookup: CDR1 DFQATT, CDR2 SNEGSKA (reference sequence). This CDR3 comprises 13 residues. The DNA for the CDR3 is TGCACCTCCCCGGAGGACCTGAACACTGAAGCTTTCTTT. It encodes CTSPEDLNTEAFF.

This clonotype was observed many times. The genes are TRBV29-1 and TRBJ2-6, with TRBD1 identical over 11 bases. Looked up from germline, CDR1 is SQVTM and CDR2 is ANQGSEA. This CDR3 comprises 19 residues. V trimming: 3 bases; J trimming: 2 bases; junction bases outside the gene matches: 12. Here the CDR3 reads CSVELWTGGEETGANVLTF. The CDR3 nucleotides are TGCAGCGTTGAGCTCTGGACAGGGGGCGAGGAGACTGGGGCCAACGTCCTGACTTTC.

This clonotype came up many times. The chain combines TRBV4-1 with TRBJ2-5; possibly TRBD1 for D (6 bases). Deletions cut 1 base from V and 5 bases from J, with 14 bases between. CDR1 is MGHRA, CDR2 YSYEKL, per germline. There are 15 residues in the CDR3. In DNA form, the CDR3 reads TGCGCCAGCAGCCAAGGGACAGTTGGGTGGGAGACCCAGTACTTC. The encoded protein is CASSQGTVGWETQYF.

This clonotype has only one observation. The V call is TRBV29-1, the J call TRBJ1-4; D possibly corresponds to TRBD1 (5 bases). V was clipped by 4 bases and J by 8 bases, with 14 bases between them. CDR3 length equals 13 residues. Per germline, CDR1 SQVTM and CDR2 ANQGSEA. The CDR3 sequence is CSVVARGGEKLFF. For the CDR3, the DNA is TGCAGCGTTGTGGCAAGGGGTGGGGAAAAACTGTTTTTT.

The CDR3 DNA follows: TGCGCCAGCAGTACGTTGGGAAGGGAAAAACTGTTTTTT. This encodes CASSTLGREKLFF. This rearrangement joins TRBV5-1 to TRBJ1-4; D not certain. Germline V CDR1 and CDR2: SGHRS, YFSETQ. V lost 5 bases to trimming and J lost 8 bases, with 13 bases between them. The CDR3 covers 13 residues.

For this clonotype: This may stem from a read error, because a much larger clone lies one nucleotide away. The rearrangement joins TRBV9 to TRBJ2-1, with TRBD1 identical over 8 bases. CDR1 is SGDLS and CDR2 is YYNGEE in the germline V gene. The CDR3 loop spans 15 amino acids. Germline trimming cut 3 bases from V and 10 bases from J; bases unmatched to any gene: 12. Written as DNA, the CDR3 is TGTGCCAGCAGCGCGGGGACAGGCCTCTCCTACGAGCAGTTCTTC. It is translated as CASSAGTGLSYEQFF.

This clonotype was observed a handful of times. The DNA of the CDR3 is TGTGCCAGCAGCCATAATAGCGGGAGCCCCTCCTACGAGCAGTACTTC. Translating gives CASSHNSGSPSYEQYF. The chain links TRBV7-2 to TRBJ2-7, with 9 bases that match TRBD2. V shed 5 bases, J shed 0 bases, and the junction held 8 bases outside the gene matches. Germline loops: CDR1 SGHTA, CDR2 FQGNSA. The CDR3 consists of 16 residues.

The genes are TRBV20-1 and TRBJ2-1; D uncertain. The CDR3 is 11 residues long. Trimming took 0 bases from V and 13 from J, leaving 10 bases between them. CDR1 and CDR2 (germline): DFQATT, SNEGSKA (reference sequence). The CDR3 nucleotides are TGCAGTGCTAGAGATGCGGCGGTTCAGTTCTTC. As protein: CSARDAAVQFF.

V and J are TRBV27 and TRBJ2-1; a weak D match, TRBD1 (5 bases). The germline gives CDR1 MNHEY, CDR2 SMNVEV (reference sequence). With 0 bases removed from V and 6 bases from J, the gap between germline ends came to 9 bases. CDR3 length equals 14 residues. CDR3 bases: TGTGCCAGCAGTTTATCCCCAGGGCCCAATGAGCAGTTCTTC. Its protein is CASSLSPGPNEQFF.

Ten or more counts support this clonotype. The DNA for the CDR3 is TGCAGCGTCTCCTGGACTAGCTCAGAGACCCAGTACTTC. Its translation is CSVSWTSSETQYF. The V gene is TRBV29-1, the J gene TRBJ2-5, with TRBD2 matching 8 bases. This CDR3 is built from 13 residues. Looked up from germline, CDR1 is SQVTM and CDR2 is ANQGSEA. Germline trimming cut 6 bases from V and 4 bases from J; bases unmatched to any gene: 7.